This TCR beta chain appears in the sequencing data of a study of cytomegalovirus exposure and HLA in healthy donors. For the study at large: Of the donors genotyped, approximately 430 in all, about 81% fell in the Caucasian-associated ancestry cluster.

A multiplex PCR was run with 60 Vbeta primers and 13 Jbeta primers. Using immunoSEQ multiplex PCR, the repertoire was profiled, and TCRdb retains in-frame clones only, with some absent. The repertoire holds around 58,000 clones, approximately 80% seen once, with around 2.4% in the top ten. The source is a female donor in good health and CMV-seronegative. Material for sequencing was PBMCs.

CDR3 DNA: TGTGCCAGCAGCTTAAGGTGGACAGGCGATGAGCAGTTCTTC. Amino acids: CASSLRWTGDEQFF. The chain joins TRBV7-8 to TRBJ2-1, with 7 bases aligning to TRBD1. The germline gives CDR1 SGHVS, CDR2 FQNEAQ. V gave up 2 bases and J gave up 8 bases; unmatched junction bases: 6. The CDR3 sequence is 14 residues long.